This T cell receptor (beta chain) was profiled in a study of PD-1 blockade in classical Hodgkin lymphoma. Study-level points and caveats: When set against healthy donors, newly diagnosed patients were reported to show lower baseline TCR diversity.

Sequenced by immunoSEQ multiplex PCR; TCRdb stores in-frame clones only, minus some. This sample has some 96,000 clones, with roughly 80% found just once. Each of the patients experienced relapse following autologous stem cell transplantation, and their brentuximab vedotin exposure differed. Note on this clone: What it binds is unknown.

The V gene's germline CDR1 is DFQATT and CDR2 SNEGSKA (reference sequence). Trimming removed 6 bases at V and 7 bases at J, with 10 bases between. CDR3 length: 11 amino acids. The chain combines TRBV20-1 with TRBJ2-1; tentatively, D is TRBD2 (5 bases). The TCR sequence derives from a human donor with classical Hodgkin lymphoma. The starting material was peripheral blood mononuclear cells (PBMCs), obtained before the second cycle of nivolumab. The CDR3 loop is CSARTVNEQFF. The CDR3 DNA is TGCAGTGCAAGGACTGTAAATGAGCAGTTCTTC.